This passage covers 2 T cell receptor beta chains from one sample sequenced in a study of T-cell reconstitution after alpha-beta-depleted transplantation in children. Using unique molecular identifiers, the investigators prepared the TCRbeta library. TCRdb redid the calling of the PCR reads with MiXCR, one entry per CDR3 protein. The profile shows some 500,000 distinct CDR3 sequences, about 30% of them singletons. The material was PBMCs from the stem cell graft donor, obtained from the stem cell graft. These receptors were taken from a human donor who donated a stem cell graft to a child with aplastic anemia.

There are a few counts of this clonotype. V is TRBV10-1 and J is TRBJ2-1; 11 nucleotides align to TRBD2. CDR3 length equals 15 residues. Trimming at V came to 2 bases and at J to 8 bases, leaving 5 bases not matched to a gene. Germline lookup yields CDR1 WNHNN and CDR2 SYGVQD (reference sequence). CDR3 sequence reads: CASSEGLAGGYEQFF. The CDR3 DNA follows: TGCGCCAGCAGTGAGGGTCTAGCGGGAGGCTATGAGCAGTTCTTC.

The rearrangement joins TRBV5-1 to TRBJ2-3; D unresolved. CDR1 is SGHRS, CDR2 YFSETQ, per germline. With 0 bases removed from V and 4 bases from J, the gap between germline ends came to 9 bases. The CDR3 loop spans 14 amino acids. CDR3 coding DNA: TGCGCCAGCAGCTTGGCCGTCTTTTCAGATACGCAGTATTTT. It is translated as CASSLAVFSDTQYF.